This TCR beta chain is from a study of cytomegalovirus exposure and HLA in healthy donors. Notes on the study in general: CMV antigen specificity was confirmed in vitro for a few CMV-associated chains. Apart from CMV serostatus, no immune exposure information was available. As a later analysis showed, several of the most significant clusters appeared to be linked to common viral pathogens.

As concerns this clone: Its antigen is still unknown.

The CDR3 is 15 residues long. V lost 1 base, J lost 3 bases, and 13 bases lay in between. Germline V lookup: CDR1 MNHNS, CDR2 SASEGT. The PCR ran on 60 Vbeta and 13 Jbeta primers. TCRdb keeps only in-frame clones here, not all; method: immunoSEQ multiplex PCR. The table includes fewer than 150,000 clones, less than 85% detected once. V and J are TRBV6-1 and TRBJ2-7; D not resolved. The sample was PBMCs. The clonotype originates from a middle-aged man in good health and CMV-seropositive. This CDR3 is CASSEGARPFYEQYF. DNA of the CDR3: TGTGCCAGCAGTGAAGGGGCCAGACCTTTCTACGAGCAGTACTTC.